This T cell receptor beta chain derives from a study of human T cells and chemical hapten exposure listed by TCRdb under 2021. Turning to the overall study: For sensitization, 2% DPC in acetone was applied to a roughly 2 cm by roughly 2 cm area of upper inner arm skin. Throughout the study period of about 25 weeks, patients also received therapeutic DPC doses to the scalp every week. Patch testing was performed on the upper back with Finn chambers containing 0.01% DPC, and the patch tests were scored after 6 days according to International Contact Dermatitis Research Group standards. Alopecia areata with under or over 50% scalp involvement, alopecia totalis and alopecia universalis were represented in the patient cohort, which was mostly female. Libraries were pooled for sequencing, and per-sample TCR yields varied mainly because of small differences in library volumes within the pool. Peripheral blood TCR repertoire changes were tracked in vivo in alopecia patients during primary and secondary sensitization to the hapten diphenylcyclopropenone (DPC). Patient blood was sampled pre-sensitization (week 0) and at 2, 6 and about 24 weeks after DPC sensitization. Twenty-nine alopecia patients provided blood for TCR sequencing at one to four time points (pre-sensitization, 2, 6 and 24 weeks). The investigation overall reported the following: All patients had alopecia, a presumed autoimmune disease, so their immune response might differ from that of healthy individuals. Significantly more large CDR3 similarity clusters were formed by expanded TCRs than by pre-sensitization or healthy control sets, consistent with antigen-driven responses. After repeated subsampling, the strength of the expansion versus patch-test correlation and the threshold at which it became significant changed. Patch test score correlated positively with the number of PT1 expanded TCRs, reaching significance at thresholds 8, 16 and 32 but not at 4. DPC sensitization did not change the number of TCRs with a frequency above 1 in 1000, and there was no evidence of changes in global repertoire structure.

Taken with the paper, the label for time point translates to: patch test 1, 2 weeks after DPC sensitization. The treatment or condition label of this sample denotes: therapeutic diphenylcyclopropenone sensitization with weekly scalp DPC. Blood at each patch-test visit was drawn before the patch test was applied. Eligible patients were aged 18 to 70, diagnosed with alopecia, deemed suitable for DPC therapy, and excluded if pregnant. Total RNA was extracted from unfractionated whole blood collected in Tempus Blood RNA tubes. The library was made by RACE. Sequencing instrument: NextSeq 500. During library preparation, unique molecular identifiers were attached to individual cDNA molecules so that TCRs could be counted in a quantitative, reproducible way. For every blood RNA sample, sequencing covered both the TCR alpha and TCR beta chains. The authors' pipeline ran thus. A median of approximately 100,000 TCRs per sample was observed, with a range of roughly 20,000 to 750,000. The Decombinator software suite was used to annotate V, J and CDR3 in the TCR reads. To make PS versus PT1 abundance plots, every sample was subsampled to the same number of TCRs (28,000). Expanded TCRs were defined as absent before sensitization and observed at least eight times at the 2-week time point. Clones were called with MiXCR by TCRdb after fastp trimmed the public reads at Q25, and only in-frame beta chains were retained. Entries that share a CDR3 protein sequence are merged under the most common genes and DNA. TCRdb, not the original authors, processed these V and J calls. Present in this sample are approximately 400,000 distinct CDR3 sequences, roughly 5% of which were seen just once. Under 2.5% of the sample rests with the top ten.

Its CDR3 holds 15 amino acids, cysteine through phenylalanine. Kept here is only the CDR3 DNA, which spans 45 bases and is read in frame from base 1. CDR1 LNHDA and CDR2 SQIVND are derived from the germline V gene (reference sequence). V sheds 3 bases and J sheds 4 bases, leaving 14 bases between their ends. Note on this clonotype: Its antigen has not been determined. The sample holds no much larger clone one base away, and base qualities are not on file.

Recombination linked TRBV19 to TRBJ2-3; TRBD2 is perhaps the D gene, given 6 matching bases. This TCR was recovered from a woman aged 45-65 years with alopecia areata. Some clones in this sample may be carry-over from other donors' samples. The sample in question was whole blood, obtained in connection with sensitization to the hapten diphenylcyclopropenone (DPC). The nucleotide sequence reads as follows: TGTGCCAGTAGTATTTACGGAGGGGTGGCAGATACGCAGTATTTT. The encoded protein is CASSIYGGVADTQYF.